These 10 T cell receptor beta chains originate from one sample sequenced in a study of T cells after yellow fever vaccination. TCRdb re-analysed the 5' RACE reads in MiXCR, keeping a single row per CDR3 protein. The table has hundreds of thousands of distinct CDR3 sequences, 11% seen once; the top ten hold less than 20%. Sequenced material: PBMCs, taken on the day of the first yellow fever vaccination. Every receptor here comes from a man aged 18 to 35 who received the YFV17D yellow fever vaccine.

A few counts support this clonotype. The CDR3, as DNA: TGTGCCAGCAGCTTAGGGTTTGGCACTGAAGCTTTCTTT. Protein: CASSLGFGTEAFF. The J gene is TRBJ1-1, the V gene TRBV7-3, with D unresolved. Germline loops: CDR1 SGHTA, CDR2 FQGTGA. The V end was cut by 2 bases, the J end by 4 bases, with 8 bases between. The CDR3 runs to 13 residues.

This clonotype has a count of ten or more. The DNA for the CDR3 is TGTGCCAGCAGCGGAGGATCGAACACCGGGGAGCTGTTTTTT. Translating it yields CASSGGSNTGELFF. The chain combines TRBV6-2 or TRBV6-3 with TRBJ2-2, with D perhaps TRBD2 (5 bases). Germline CDR1 and CDR2: MNHEY and SVGEGT. Trimming pared 6 bases from V and 0 bases from J, leaving 8 bases between. This CDR3 has 14 amino acids.

This clonotype was counted at least ten times. The genes are TRBV5-5 and TRBJ1-1; D not certain. Per the germline V gene, CDR1 is SGHKS and CDR2 is YYEKEE (reference sequence). This CDR3 has 13 amino acids. V lost 0 bases and J lost 6, with 9 bases in between. The CDR3 here is CASSLVPVAEAFF. The CDR3 DNA sequence: TGTGCCAGCAGCTTGGTCCCCGTGGCTGAAGCTTTCTTT.

This clonotype was counted a few times. The chain combines TRBV30 with TRBJ1-6; D not certain. Germline V gene data show CDR1 as GTSNPN and CDR2 as SVGIG (reference sequence). This CDR3 has 11 residues. Trimming shortened V by 1 base and J by 6 bases, and 1 base separated the two germline ends. Here the CDR3 DNA reads TGTGCCTGGAGTGCTAATTCACCCCTCCACTTT. This encodes CAWSANSPLHF.

This clonotype has just a few counts. The V gene is TRBV20-1, the J gene TRBJ2-3; D may be TRBD1 (6 bases). Trimming stripped 4 bases from V and 0 bases from J, with 14 bases between. The germline gives CDR1 DFQATT, CDR2 SNEGSKA (reference sequence). This CDR3 is built from 15 residues. CDR3 loop: CSATAMTGSTDTQYF. DNA of the CDR3: TGCAGTGCTACCGCTATGACAGGTAGCACAGATACGCAGTATTTT.

This clonotype was observed a handful of times. The rearrangement links TRBV5-4 to TRBJ1-1, with unresolved D. The CDR3 runs 14 residues. Germline loops: CDR1 SGHNT, CDR2 YYREEE (reference sequence). V shed 1 base and J shed 2 bases, with 9 bases lying between them. The CDR3 nucleotides read TGTGCCAGCAGCTTGTTCATCCCCAACACTGAAGCTTTCTTT. It translates to CASSLFIPNTEAFF.

There are a few counts of this clonotype. V is TRBV12-3 or TRBV12-4 and J is TRBJ2-5; D gene ambiguous. Trimming removed 6 bases at V and 7 bases at J, with 18 bases between. The CDR3 sequence is 14 residues long. CDR3 in amino acids: CASSPQPFHGTQYF. Written as DNA, the CDR3 is TGTGCCAGCAGCCCACAGCCTTTTCACGGGACCCAGTACTTC.

The rearrangement uses TRBV3-1 and TRBJ2-5, with TRBD1 matching over 9 bases. This CDR3 contains 14 residues. CDR1 LGHDT and CDR2 YNNKEL come from the germline V gene (reference sequence). Losses at the gene ends were 4 bases for V and 5 bases for J; bases not matched to a gene: 5. The CDR3 coding sequence is TGTGCCAGCAGCCGGACAGGGGACGGGGAGACCCAGTACTTC. Translating it yields CASSRTGDGETQYF.

This clonotype appeared a few times. This chain uses TRBV10-3 with TRBJ2-1; 13 bases are shared with TRBD2. V lost 7 bases and J lost 7; bases outside the gene matches: 16. The CDR3 consists of 18 residues. Germline V lookup: CDR1 ENHRY, CDR2 SYGVKD. The CDR3 DNA follows: TGTGCCATCAAAAAGAATCCCCTGACTAGCGGGGGGATAAATGAGCAGTTCTTC. This encodes CAIKKNPLTSGGINEQFF.

The chain joins TRBV2 to TRBJ1-5, with D unclear. This CDR3 contains 14 residues. With 9 bases removed from V and 2 bases from J, the gap between germline ends came to 14 bases. CDR1 and CDR2 from the germline V gene are SNHLY and FYNNEI. The CDR3 region is CASIASIGNQPQHF. The DNA of the CDR3 is TGTGCCAGTATAGCCTCTATCGGCAATCAGCCCCAGCATTTT.